These 13 T cell receptor beta chains originate from one sample sequenced in a study of blood T cell repertoires in COVID-19. Sequencing used immunoSEQ multiplex PCR; TCRdb keeps in-frame clones, though not all of them. Here the sample spans approximately 97,000 clones, 88% being singletons. Input material: peripheral blood. Source of these receptors: a man between 50 and 59 years old with COVID-19, enrolled during active disease.

The chain is built from TRBV18 and TRBJ1-1, with D unclear. V gave up 4 bases and J gave up 1 base, with 7 bases separating them. Germline V CDR1 and CDR2: KGHSH, LQKENI. The CDR3 has 13 residues. CDR3 sequence reads: CASSQESNTEAFF. The CDR3 bases are TGTGCCAGCTCACAGGAGTCGAACACTGAAGCTTTCTTT.

The chain joins TRBV10-3 to TRBJ2-5; 8 bases map to TRBD2. The V segment lost 6 bases and the J segment 4 bases; nucleotides outside the gene matches: 10. Germline CDR1 reads ENHRY; CDR2 reads SYGVKD. The CDR3 totals 15 residues. The CDR3 sequence is CAISPGAGGRETQYF. The DNA of the CDR3 is TGTGCCATCAGCCCGGGGGCGGGGGGAAGAGAGACCCAGTACTTC.

The chain recombines TRBV4-1 with TRBJ1-5; D gene ambiguous. The CDR3 totals 15 residues. The V end was cut by 0 bases, the J end by 6 bases, with 12 bases between. Germline V lookup: CDR1 MGHRA, CDR2 YSYEKL. The CDR3 reads CASSQEGGGSQPQHF. The CDR3, as DNA: TGCGCCAGCAGCCAAGAGGGCGGAGGTAGTCAGCCCCAGCATTTT.

This clone was recorded only once. V usage is TRBV28 and J usage is TRBJ1-6, with TRBD1 matching over 7 bases. In germline, CDR1 is MDHEN, CDR2 SYDVKM. Trimming cost V 2 bases and J 7 bases; bases outside gene matches: 2. The CDR3 sequence is 14 residues long. The CDR3 reads CASSLPRGNSPLHF. CDR3 DNA: TGTGCCAGCAGTTTACCCAGGGGGAATTCACCCCTCCACTTT.

V and J are TRBV2 and TRBJ1-1; 7 nucleotides align to TRBD1. CDR1 and CDR2 (germline): SNHLY, FYNNEI. There are 13 residues in the CDR3. After removal of 4 bases from V and 3 bases from J, the junction contained 2 bases not matched to a gene. The CDR3 DNA sequence: TGTGCCAGCAGTGGACAGGGCTACACTGAAGCTTTCTTT. Translated: CASSGQGYTEAFF.

The gene calls are TRBV5-1 and TRBJ2-7; a possible D gene is TRBD1 (6 bases). The germline V and J ends were trimmed by 4 bases and 4 bases, with 12 bases remaining between them. Germline CDR1 is SGHRS and CDR2 is YFSETQ. The CDR3 totals 13 residues. In DNA form, the CDR3 reads TGCGCCAGCAGCGTACAGGGTAGTTACGAGCAGTACTTC. It yields the protein CASSVQGSYEQYF.

This clone was observed once. This chain connects TRBV19 to TRBJ1-1; the D is unclear. Trimming shortened V by 6 bases and J by 0 bases, and 8 bases separated the two germline ends. In germline, CDR1 is LNHDA, CDR2 SQIVND (reference sequence). This CDR3 spans 13 amino acids. The CDR3 DNA reads as TGTGCCAGTAGCAGACAATTGAACACTGAAGCTTTCTTT. Protein sequence: CASSRQLNTEAFF.

There are a few counts of this clone. This chain connects TRBV6-5 to TRBJ1-5; 7 nucleotides align to TRBD1. In germline, CDR1 is MNHEY, CDR2 SVGAGI. V was clipped by 6 bases and J by 5 bases; unmatched bases: 7. The CDR3 is made up of 14 amino acids. The CDR3 loop reads CASRPRDSYQPQHF. The CDR3, as DNA: TGTGCCAGCAGACCACGGGACAGTTATCAGCCCCAGCATTTT.

This clone showed up just a few times. V gene TRBV30 combines with J gene TRBJ1-5; D possibly corresponds to TRBD1 (6 bases). Trimming removed 1 base at V and 0 bases at J, with 16 bases between. The length of the CDR3 is 17 residues. In germline, CDR1 is GTSNPN, CDR2 SVGIG (reference sequence). The CDR3 protein is CAWSGMTGSTSNQPQHF. The CDR3 DNA reads TGTGCCTGGAGTGGAATGACAGGATCAACTAGCAATCAGCCCCAGCATTTT.

This clone appeared a few times. This chain joins TRBV2 and TRBJ1-1; 10 nucleotides match TRBD1. Germline V lookup: CDR1 SNHLY, CDR2 FYNNEI. The CDR3 is 13 residues long. V lost 6 bases to trimming and J lost 13 bases; unmatched junction nucleotides: 11. The CDR3 bases are TGTGCCAGCAGCCCGGGACAGGGGTTAAAAGTTTTCTTT. It yields the protein CASSPGQGLKVFF.

This clone was counted only a few times. The genes are TRBV9 and TRBJ1-2, with 9 bases lining up with TRBD1. Germline CDR1 reads SGDLS; CDR2 reads YYNGEE. With 3 bases clipped from V and 5 bases from J, the junction kept 5 bases outside the gene matches. The CDR3 length is 14 residues. The DNA of the CDR3 is TGTGCCAGCAGCGCGGGACAGGGCCCGTATGGCTACACCTTC. This encodes CASSAGQGPYGYTF.

V gene TRBV28 combines with J gene TRBJ2-1, with TRBD2 matching 13 bases. This CDR3 has 15 amino acids. CDR1 MDHEN and CDR2 SYDVKM come from the germline V gene. The V gene end was trimmed by 6 bases and the J gene end by 7 bases; junction bases not matched to a gene: 6. CDR3 DNA sequence: TGTGCCAGCAGGTGGACTAGCGGGGGCCGGAATGAGCAGTTCTTC. It is translated as CASRWTSGGRNEQFF.

The V gene is TRBV5-1, the J gene TRBJ2-7; 10 bases line up with TRBD1. Per germline, CDR1 SGHRS and CDR2 YFSETQ. Trimming cost V 4 bases and J 6 bases; bases outside gene matches: 13. This CDR3 comprises 16 residues. The CDR3 loop is CASSTYPDRGHGEQYF. The CDR3 DNA sequence: TGCGCCAGCAGCACCTACCCCGACAGGGGGCATGGCGAGCAGTACTTC.